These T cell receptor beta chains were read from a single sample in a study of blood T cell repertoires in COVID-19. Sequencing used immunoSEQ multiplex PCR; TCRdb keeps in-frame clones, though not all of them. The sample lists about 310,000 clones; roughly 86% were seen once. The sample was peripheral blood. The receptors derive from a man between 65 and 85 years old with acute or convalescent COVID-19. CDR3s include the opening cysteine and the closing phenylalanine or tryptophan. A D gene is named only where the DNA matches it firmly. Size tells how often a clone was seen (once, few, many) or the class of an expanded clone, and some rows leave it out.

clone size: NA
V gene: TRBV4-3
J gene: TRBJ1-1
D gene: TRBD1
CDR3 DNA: TGCGCCAGCAGCCAAGATCTGCTTTTTGAGGTTAGGGGGCGGATAGCTTTCTTT
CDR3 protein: CASSQDLLFEVRGRIAFF

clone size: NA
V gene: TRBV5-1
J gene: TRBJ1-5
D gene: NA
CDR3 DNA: TGCGCCAGCAGCTTTGGGCAACCGGGACAGCCCCAGCATTTT
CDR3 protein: CASSFGQPGQPQHF

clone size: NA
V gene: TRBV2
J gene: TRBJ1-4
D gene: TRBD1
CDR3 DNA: TGTGCCAGCAGTGGACAGGGGGCTAATGAAAAACTGTTTTTT
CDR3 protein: CASSGQGANEKLFF

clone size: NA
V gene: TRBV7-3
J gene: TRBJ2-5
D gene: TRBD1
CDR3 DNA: TGTGCCAGCAGCCCCGGGACAGGGTTACAAGAGACCCAGTACTTC
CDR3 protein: CASSPGTGLQETQYF

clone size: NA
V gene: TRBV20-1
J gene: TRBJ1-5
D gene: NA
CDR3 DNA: TGCAGTGCTAGTTTAGATAGCAATCAGCCCCAGCATTTT
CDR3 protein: CSASLDSNQPQHF

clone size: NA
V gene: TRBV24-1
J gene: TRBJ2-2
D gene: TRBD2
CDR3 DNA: TGTGCCACCAGTTCTGCGGGGGACACCGGGGAGCTGTTTTTT
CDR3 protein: CATSSAGDTGELFF

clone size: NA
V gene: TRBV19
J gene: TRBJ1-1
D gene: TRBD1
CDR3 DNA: TGTGCCAGTAGTATACGGACAGGGGAACAAGCTTTCTTT
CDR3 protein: CASSIRTGEQAFF

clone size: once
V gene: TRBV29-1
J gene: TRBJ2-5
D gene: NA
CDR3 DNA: TGCAGCGTGGACCAGACAGGATCAGAGACCCAGTACTTC
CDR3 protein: CSVDQTGSETQYF

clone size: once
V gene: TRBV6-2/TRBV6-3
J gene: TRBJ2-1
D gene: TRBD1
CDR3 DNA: TGTGCCAGCAGTAAGTCCCTCTCCGGGACAGGGAATGGTGAGCAGTTCTTC
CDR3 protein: CASSKSLSGTGNGEQFF

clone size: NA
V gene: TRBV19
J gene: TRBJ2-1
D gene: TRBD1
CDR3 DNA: TGTGCCAGTAGTATAGGGATGACAGGGATTGGGCAGTTCTTC
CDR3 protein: CASSIGMTGIGQFF

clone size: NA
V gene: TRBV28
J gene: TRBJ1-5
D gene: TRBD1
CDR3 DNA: TGTGCCAGCAGCGGGGACAGGGAATGGAATCAGCCCCAGCATTTT
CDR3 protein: CASSGDREWNQPQHF

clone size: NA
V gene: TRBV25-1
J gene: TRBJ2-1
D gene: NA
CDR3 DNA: TGTGCCAGCAGTCTCCCGGGTTACAATGAGCAGTTCTTC
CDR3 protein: CASSLPGYNEQFF

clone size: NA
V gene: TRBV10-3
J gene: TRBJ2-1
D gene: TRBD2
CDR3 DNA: TGTGCCATCAGTAGGTCCTCCGGGACTAGCGGGGGGGCAGGGTACAATGAGCAGTTCTTC
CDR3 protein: CAISRSSGTSGGAGYNEQFF

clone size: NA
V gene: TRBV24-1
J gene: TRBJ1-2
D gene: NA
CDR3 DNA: TGTGCCACCCAGGATACTTATGGCTACACCTTC
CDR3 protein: CATQDTYGYTF

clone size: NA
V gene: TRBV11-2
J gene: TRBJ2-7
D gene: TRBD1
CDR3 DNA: TGTGCCAGCAGCTTGCGACAGGGGAGCTCCTACGAGCAGTACTTC
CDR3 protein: CASSLRQGSSYEQYF

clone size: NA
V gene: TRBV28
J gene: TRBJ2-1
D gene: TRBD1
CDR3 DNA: TGTGCCAGCAGTTTGCAGGGGGCTTGGGATGAGCAGTTCTTC
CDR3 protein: CASSLQGAWDEQFF

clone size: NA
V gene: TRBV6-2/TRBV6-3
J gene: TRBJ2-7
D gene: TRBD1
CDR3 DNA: TGTGCCAGCAGTCGAACCGGGACAGGAAACTACGAGCAGTACTTC
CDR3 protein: CASSRTGTGNYEQYF

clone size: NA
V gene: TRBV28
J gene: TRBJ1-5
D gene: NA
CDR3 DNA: TGTGCCAGCAGTGAAACCTGGGAGGAGGATCAGCCCCAGCATTTT
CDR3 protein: CASSETWEEDQPQHF

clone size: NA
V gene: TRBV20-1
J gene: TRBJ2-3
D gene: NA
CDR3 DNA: TGCAGTGCTAGTACCGGGGTACAGGGTGATACGCAGTATTTT
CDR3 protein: CSASTGVQGDTQYF

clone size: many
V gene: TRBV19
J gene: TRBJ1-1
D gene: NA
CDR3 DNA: TGTGCCAGTACCTTACGGGGAGGGATGAACACTGAAGCTTTCTTT
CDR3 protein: CASTLRGGMNTEAFF

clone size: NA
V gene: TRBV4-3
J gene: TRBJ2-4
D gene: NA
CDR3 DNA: TGCGCCAGCAGCCAAGATATCGTCCTACAGGGGGACTATGCCAAAAACATTCAGTACTTC
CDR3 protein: CASSQDIVLQGDYAKNIQYF

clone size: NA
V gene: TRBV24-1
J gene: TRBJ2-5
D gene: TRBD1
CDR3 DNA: TGTGCCACCAGTGAGCCCGGGACAGGGGCGGGTGAGACCCAGTACTTC
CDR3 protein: CATSEPGTGAGETQYF

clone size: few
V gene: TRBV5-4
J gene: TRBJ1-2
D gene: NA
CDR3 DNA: TGTGCCAGCAGCTTGGGAGGGCCCGCTAGCTACGGCTACACCTTC
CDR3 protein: CASSLGGPASYGYTF

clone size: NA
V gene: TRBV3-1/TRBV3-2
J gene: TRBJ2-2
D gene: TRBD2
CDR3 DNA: TGTGCCAGCAGCCTTACTAGCGGGGACACCGGGGAGCTGTTTTTT
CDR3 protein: CASSLTSGDTGELFF

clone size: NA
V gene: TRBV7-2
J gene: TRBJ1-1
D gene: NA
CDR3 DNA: TGTGCCAGCACCCGAGACGGGGGCACTGAAGCTTTCTTT
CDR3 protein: CASTRDGGTEAFF

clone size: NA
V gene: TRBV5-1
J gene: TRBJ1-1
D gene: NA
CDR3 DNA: TGCGCCAGCAGCTTGGACGGGGGGCAAGTGAACACTGAAGCTTTCTTT
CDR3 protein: CASSLDGGQVNTEAFF

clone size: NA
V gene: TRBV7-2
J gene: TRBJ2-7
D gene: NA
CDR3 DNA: TGTGCCAGCAGCTTAGCCGGGCGGGCCTACGAGCAGTACTTC
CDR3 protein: CASSLAGRAYEQYF

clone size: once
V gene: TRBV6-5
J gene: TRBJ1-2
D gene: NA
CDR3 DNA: TGTGCCAGCAACAACAGGAACAGCCACTATGGCTACACCTTC
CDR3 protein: CASNNRNSHYGYTF

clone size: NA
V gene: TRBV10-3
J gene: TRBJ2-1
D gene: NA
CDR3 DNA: TGTGCCATCAGTGACCACAGGCTAGGAATCAATGAGCAGTTCTTC
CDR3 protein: CAISDHRLGINEQFF

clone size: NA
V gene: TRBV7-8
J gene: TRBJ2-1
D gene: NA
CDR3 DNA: TGTGCCAGCAGCTTAGTTCAGGGTGCGGGGTCGGCCTACAATGAGCAGTTCTTC
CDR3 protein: CASSLVQGAGSAYNEQFF

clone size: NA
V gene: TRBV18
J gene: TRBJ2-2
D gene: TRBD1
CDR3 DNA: TGTGCCAGCTCACCACGACAGGGCGGCGCCGGGGAGCTGTTTTTT
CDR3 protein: CASSPRQGGAGELFF

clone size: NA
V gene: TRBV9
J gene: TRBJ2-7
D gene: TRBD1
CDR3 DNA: TGTGCCAGCAGCGTATCGACAGGGGGCCGCGAGCAGTACTTC
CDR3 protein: CASSVSTGGREQYF

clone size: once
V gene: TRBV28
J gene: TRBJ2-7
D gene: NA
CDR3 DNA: TGTGCCAGCAGCCTGACAGCGCCCTACGAGCAGTACTTC
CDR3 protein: CASSLTAPYEQYF

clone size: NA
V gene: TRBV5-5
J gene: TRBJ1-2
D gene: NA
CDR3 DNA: TGTGCCAGCAGCTTACAGGGTCTAAGTAACTATGGCTACACCTTC
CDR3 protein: CASSLQGLSNYGYTF

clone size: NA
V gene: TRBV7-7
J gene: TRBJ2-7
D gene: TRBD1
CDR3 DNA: TGTGCCAGCAGCTTAAGTCCGGACAGGGCCTACGAGCAGTACTTC
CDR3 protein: CASSLSPDRAYEQYF

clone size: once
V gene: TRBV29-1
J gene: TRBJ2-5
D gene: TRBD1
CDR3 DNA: TGCAGCGTTGCGGGGGACAGGGGGCCTCAAGAGACCCAGTACTTC
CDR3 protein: CSVAGDRGPQETQYF

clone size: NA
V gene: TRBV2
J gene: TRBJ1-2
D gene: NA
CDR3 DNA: TGTGCCAGCAGTCCTGTACTCGGGGAAGTCGGCTACACCTTC
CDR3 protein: CASSPVLGEVGYTF

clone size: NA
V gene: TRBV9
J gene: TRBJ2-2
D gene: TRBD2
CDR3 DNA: TGTGCCAGCAGCCCCGGGGTAGCGGGAGGTTCGGGGGAGCTGTTTTTT
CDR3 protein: CASSPGVAGGSGELFF

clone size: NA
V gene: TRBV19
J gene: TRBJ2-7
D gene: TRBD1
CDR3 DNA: TGTGCCAGTAGAAGACAGGGGAGTTTCTACGAGCAGTACTTC
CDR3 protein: CASRRQGSFYEQYF

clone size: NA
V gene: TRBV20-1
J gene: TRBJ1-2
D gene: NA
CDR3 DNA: TGCAGTGCTAGAGATTGGAGACAGGAGGACTTC
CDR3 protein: CSARDWRQEDF

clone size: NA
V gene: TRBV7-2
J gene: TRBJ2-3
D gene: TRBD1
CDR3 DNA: TGTGCCAGCAGCTCCCCGGCAGGACAGGGGGCGCGGGCAGATACGCAGTATTTT
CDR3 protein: CASSSPAGQGARADTQYF

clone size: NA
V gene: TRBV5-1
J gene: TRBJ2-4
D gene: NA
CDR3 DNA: TGCGCCAGCAGCTTGGATGGGAGAGGGGAGGACATTCAGTACTTC
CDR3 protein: CASSLDGRGEDIQYF

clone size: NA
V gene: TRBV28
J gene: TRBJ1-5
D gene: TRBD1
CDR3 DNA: TGTGCCAGCAGTGCACTACAGGGGGGAGGTCAGCCCCAGCATTTT
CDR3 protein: CASSALQGGGQPQHF

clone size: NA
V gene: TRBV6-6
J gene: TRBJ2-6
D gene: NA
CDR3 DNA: TGTGCCAGCAGTCCAACAGGGAGACGGTGGGCAAGCTCTGGGGCCAACGTCCTGACTTTC
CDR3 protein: CASSPTGRRWASSGANVLTF

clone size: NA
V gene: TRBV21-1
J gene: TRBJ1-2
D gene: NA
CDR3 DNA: TGTGCCAGCAGCAAAGGCGGCGGCTACACCTTC
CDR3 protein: CASSKGGGYTF